The subject of this entry is one T cell receptor beta chain. The antigen is not known. The data are from a study of CXCR3-negative and CXCR3-positive naive CD8 T cells. Study-wide points: With respect to TRBV-TRBJ usage, naive CXCR3-negative and CXCR3-positive cells were similar; memory differed. Naive subsets were similarly diverse, while memory CD8+ repertoires were much less diverse. With surface CD5 comparable between naive subsets, TCR strength was estimated using properties derived from the TRB CDR3.

Each CD8+ T cell subset was sorted in triplicate, 300,000 cells each. The method, 5' RACE with UMI labels, was used to prepare the TRB cDNA libraries. For each CDR3 protein, TCRdb gives one entry from its re-call of the 5' RACE reads, without DNA. The sample table includes approximately 20,000 distinct CDR3 sequences. This receptor was taken from a human donor in good health. Some clones in this sample may be carry-over from other donors' samples. The specimen sequenced was memory CD8+ T cells from blood.

This CDR3 is CASSSGGEELFF. The V and J genes are TRBV28 and TRBJ2-2; there is no DNA to check the TCRdb D call of TRBD1. The germline V gene has CDR1 MDHEN and CDR2 SYDVKM. This CDR3 region has 12 residues.